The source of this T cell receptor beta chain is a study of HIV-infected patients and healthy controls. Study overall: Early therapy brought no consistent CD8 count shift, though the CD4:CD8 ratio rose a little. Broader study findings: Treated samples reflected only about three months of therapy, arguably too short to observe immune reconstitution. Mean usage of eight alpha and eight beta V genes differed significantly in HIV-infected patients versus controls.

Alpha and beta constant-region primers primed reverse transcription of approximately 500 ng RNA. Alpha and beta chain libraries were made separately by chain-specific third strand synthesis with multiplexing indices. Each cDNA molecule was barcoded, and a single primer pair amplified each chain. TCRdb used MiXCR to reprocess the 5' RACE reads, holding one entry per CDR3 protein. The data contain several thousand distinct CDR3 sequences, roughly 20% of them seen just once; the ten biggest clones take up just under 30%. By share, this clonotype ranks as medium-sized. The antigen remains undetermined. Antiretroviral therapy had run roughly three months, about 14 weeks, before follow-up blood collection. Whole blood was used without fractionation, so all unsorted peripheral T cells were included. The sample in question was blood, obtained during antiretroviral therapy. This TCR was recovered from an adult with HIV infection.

The CDR3 DNA reads as TGTGCCACCAGTGATATGCGCTCCGGGACAGGCCGCAATGAGCAGTTCTTC. It yields the protein CATSDMRSGTGRNEQFF. The genes are TRBV24-1 and TRBJ2-1; TRBD1 agrees at 8 bases. CDR1 KGHDR and CDR2 SFDVKD come from the germline V gene. V gave up 3 bases and J gave up 6 bases; unmatched junction bases: 12. The CDR3 spans 17 residues.